Listed below are T cell receptor beta chains from one sample, sequenced in a study of blood T cells in healthy people across ages. TCRdb reanalysed the 5' RACE reads using MiXCR and keeps one entry per CDR3 protein. The data contain 1.4 million to 1.5 million distinct CDR3 sequences, about 40% of them singletons. The source material was blood. The receptors originated from a woman in her late teens or twenties in good health. CDR3s include the opening cysteine and the closing phenylalanine or tryptophan. The order of the fields is clone size, V gene, J gene, D gene, CDR3 DNA, CDR3 protein. The D gene is left open where the match is weak. Clone size is stated in some rows and not others, as once, few, many or a class when expanded.

NA	TRBV20-1	TRBJ2-3	NA	TGCAGTGCTAGGGGGGAGGCAGGAGATACGCAGTATTTT	CSARGEAGDTQYF
NA	TRBV4-2	TRBJ2-3	NA	TGTGCCAGCAGCCCTCGGACCTTGTACACAGATACGCAGTATTTT	CASSPRTLYTDTQYF
NA	TRBV14	TRBJ1-5	NA	TGTGTCAGCAGCCCGGGGCTGCATCAGCCCCAGCATTTT	CVSSPGLHQPQHF
NA	TRBV7-2	TRBJ2-4	TRBD2	TGTGCCAGCAGCCACGGGACTAGCGGGGGAATAGGTCAGCAGTACTTC	CASSHGTSGGIGQQYF
few	TRBV5-1	TRBJ1-1	TRBD1	TGCGCCAGCAGCTTCGGACCCAGGGGGATGTTAGACACTGAAGCTTTCTTT	CASSFGPRGMLDTEAFF
NA	TRBV10-3	TRBJ2-1	TRBD2	TGTGCCATCAGCGAGTATAGCGGGAGGGCTTCCTACAATGAGCAGTTCTTC	CAISEYSGRASYNEQFF
few	TRBV4-2	TRBJ1-2	NA	TGTGCCAGCAGCCCTTGGACAAATTGGGAGGACGGCTACACCTTC	CASSPWTNWEDGYTF
NA	TRBV4-2	TRBJ1-4	NA	TGTGCCAGCAGCCAAGCGGGCAGCGGAGCAACTAATGAAAAACTGTTTTTT	CASSQAGSGATNEKLFF
NA	TRBV5-1	TRBJ2-4	NA	TGCGCCAGCAGCTTGGTGGGAGGCAGCGAAAACATTCAGTACTTC	CASSLVGGSENIQYF
NA	TRBV4-1	TRBJ2-1	NA	TGCGCCAGCAGCCAAGTCGAGGACAATGGGCAGTTCTTC	CASSQVEDNGQFF
NA	TRBV28	TRBJ2-7	NA	TGTGCCAGCAGTTTTGCACGGTTTGGGAGGGGGACTCGCTACGAGCAGTACTTC	CASSFARFGRGTRYEQYF
few	TRBV15	TRBJ2-7	TRBD2	TGTGCCACCAGCAGGGGACTACCCTTCGAGCAGTACTTC	CATSRGLPFEQYF
NA	TRBV20-1	TRBJ2-5	TRBD1	TGCAGTGCCATGGACAGGGGAGAGGCCCAGTACTTC	CSAMDRGEAQYF